This T cell receptor beta chain was sequenced during a study of cytomegalovirus exposure and HLA in healthy donors. The study, taken as a whole, reports: After further analysis at a later stage, around 17,000 TCR beta sequences were associated with HLA alleles at 0.05 false discovery rate.

PCR involved 60 Vbeta and 13 Jbeta primers. Profiled with immunoSEQ multiplex PCR; TCRdb holds only in-frame clones, not every one. The table has 110,000 to 150,000 clones, less than 85% seen once. Worth noting for this clone: What it recognizes is unknown.

V trimming: 5 bases; J trimming: 0 bases; junction bases outside the gene matches: 3. The CDR3 has 15 residues. Germline V gene data show CDR1 as LGHNA and CDR2 as YNFKEQ. This TCR was recovered from a woman aged 60-75 years in good health and CMV-seropositive. Sequenced input: PBMCs. The chain employs TRBV4-2 and TRBJ1-5; TRBD1 matches 8 bases. CDR3 loop: CASSGGQDSNQPQHF. The CDR3 nucleotides are TGTGCCAGCAGCGGGGGACAGGATAGCAATCAGCCCCAGCATTTT.